A single sample is the source of the 13 T cell receptor beta chains below, sequenced in a study of blood T cell repertoires in COVID-19. This table comes from immunoSEQ multiplex PCR, and its TCRdb copy is limited to in-frame clones, with some not included. Altogether 150,000 or so clones are present, 85% to 90% being singletons, with the ten largest covering roughly 0.99%. Material for sequencing was peripheral blood. These receptors were collected from a man aged 18 to 30 with acute or convalescent COVID-19.

The chain has TRBV6-1 and TRBJ1-1, with D unclear. Germline V gene lookup returns CDR1 MNHNS and CDR2 SASEGT. The germline V and J ends were trimmed by 1 base and 11 bases, with 11 bases remaining between them. The CDR3 loop spans 12 amino acids. As DNA, the CDR3 is TGTGCCAGCAGTGAAGGATTAGTATTTGCTTTCTTT. Protein product: CASSEGLVFAFF.

The chain is built from TRBV19 and TRBJ1-4, with 8 bases lining up with TRBD1. Germline CDR1 is LNHDA and CDR2 is SQIVND (reference sequence). With 6 bases clipped from V and 7 bases from J, the junction kept 4 bases outside the gene matches. The CDR3 contains 13 residues. CDR3 region: CASSRTGGEKLFF. As DNA, the CDR3 is TGTGCCAGTAGCAGAACAGGGGGTGAAAAACTGTTTTTT.

The J gene is TRBJ2-5, the V gene TRBV10-3, with D possibly matching TRBD2 (5 bases). The CDR3 covers 13 residues. The V and J ends lost 2 bases and 6 bases respectively, with 10 bases between them. The germline V gene has CDR1 ENHRY and CDR2 SYGVKD. The CDR3 loop is CAISEEGLKTQYF. The CDR3 DNA reads as TGTGCCATCAGTGAGGAGGGCTTAAAGACCCAGTACTTC.

This clone has more than one count but fewer than ten. The J gene is TRBJ2-5, the V gene TRBV7-9; no clear D. The V gene's germline CDR1 is SEHNR and CDR2 FQNEAQ (reference sequence). The CDR3 sequence is 14 residues long. V shed 3 bases and J shed 0 bases, with 8 bases lying between them. The CDR3 DNA is TGTGCCAGCAGCTTCCCACTAAACCAAGAGACCCAGTACTTC. Encoded protein: CASSFPLNQETQYF. Drawing the rest from reference TRBV7-9 and TRBJ2-5, the complete variable domain is DTGVSQNPRHKITKRGQNVTFRCDPISEHNRLYWYRQTLGQGPEFLTYFQNEAQLEKSRLLSDRFSAERPKGSFSTLEIQRTEQGDSAMYLCASSFPLNQETQYFGPGTRLLVL.

The J gene is TRBJ2-5, the V gene TRBV18, with D possibly matching TRBD1 (6 bases). With 4 bases removed from V and 0 bases from J, the gap between germline ends came to 9 bases. This CDR3 has 14 amino acids. The germline CDR1 and CDR2 sequences are KGHSH and LQKENI. The CDR3 loop reads CASSHDRNQETQYF. CDR3 nucleotide sequence: TGTGCCAGCTCACACGACAGGAACCAAGAGACCCAGTACTTC. Complete variable domain (other parts from reference TRBV18 and TRBJ2-5): NAGVMQNPRHLVRRRGQEARLRCSPMKGHSHVYWYRQLPEEGLKFMVYLQKENIIDESGMPKERFSAEFPKEGPSILRIQQVVRGDSAAYFCASSHDRNQETQYFGPGTRLLVL.

The chain uses TRBV7-3 and TRBJ2-3, with 8 positions matching TRBD1. The germline V gene encodes CDR1 SGHTA and CDR2 FQGTGA. V gave up 5 bases and J gave up 2 bases; unmatched junction bases: 6. The CDR3 runs 15 residues. CDR3 in amino acids: CASSPRQGPTDTQYF. Written as DNA, the CDR3 is TGTGCCAGCAGCCCCCGACAGGGGCCCACAGATACGCAGTATTTT.

This clone was observed many times. The chain carries TRBV5-4 and TRBJ1-6; possible D gene TRBD1, 5 bases. This CDR3 has 14 amino acids. The germline V and J ends were trimmed by 0 bases and 10 bases, with 11 bases remaining between them. CDR1 is SGHNT and CDR2 is YYREEE in the germline V gene (reference sequence). CDR3 nucleotide sequence: TGTGCCAGCAGCTTGGCGGGACTAGGGTCACCCCTCCACTTT. It specifies CASSLAGLGSPLHF.

The chain has TRBV6-5 and TRBJ2-7; 7 positions agree with TRBD1. CDR1 is MNHEY, CDR2 SVGAGI, per germline. The V gene end was trimmed by 5 bases and the J gene end by 2 bases; junction bases not matched to a gene: 6. The CDR3 covers 14 residues. This CDR3 reads CASSNRQGTYEQYF. The CDR3 nucleotides are TGTGCCAGCAGTAACAGACAGGGAACCTACGAGCAGTACTTC.

The V and J genes are TRBV5-4 and TRBJ2-3; the match to TRBD2 covers 7 bases. The CDR3 has 14 amino acids. Germline V gives CDR1 SGHNT, CDR2 YYREEE (reference sequence). The V segment lost 3 bases and the J segment 2 bases; nucleotides outside the gene matches: 3. The CDR3 DNA sequence: TGTGCCAGCAGCTGGGGGGGGACCACAGATACGCAGTATTTT. Protein sequence: CASSWGGTTDTQYF.

The CDR3 loop is CASSNRGNEQFF. CDR3 in DNA: TGTGCCAGCAGCAACCGGGGTAACGAGCAGTTCTTC. The chain has TRBV3-1 (or the pseudogene TRBV3-2) and TRBJ2-1; maybe TRBD2 (5 bases). Trimming pared 5 bases from V and 10 bases from J, leaving 12 bases between. Germline lookup yields CDR1 LGHDT and CDR2 YNNKEL (reference sequence). The CDR3 covers 12 residues.

This clone was detected a few times. This sequence joins TRBV29-1 and TRBJ2-3, with 8 bases lining up with TRBD2. Germline V gene data show CDR1 as SQVTM and CDR2 as ANQGSEA. This CDR3 has 14 residues. Losses at the gene ends were 6 bases for V and 2 bases for J; bases not matched to a gene: 7. For the CDR3, the DNA is TGCAGCGTCCCGAGCGGGGGAAACACAGATACGCAGTATTTT. Protein: CSVPSGGNTDTQYF.

This clone came up a few times. The rearrangement joins TRBV7-9 to TRBJ1-1, with D possibly being TRBD1 (5 bases). V gave up 0 bases and J gave up 7 bases, with 9 bases separating them. Germline V gene sequence: CDR1 SEHNR, CDR2 FQNEAQ (reference sequence). This CDR3 contains 13 residues. This CDR3 is CASSLAEGSEAFF. The CDR3 nucleotides read TGTGCCAGCAGCTTAGCGGAGGGGAGTGAAGCTTTCTTT.

This rearrangement joins TRBV27 to TRBJ2-3; D ambiguous. Trimming cost V 6 bases and J 6 bases, with 10 bases left between them. CDR1 and CDR2 from the germline V gene are MNHEY and SMNVEV (reference sequence). The CDR3 runs 12 residues. For the CDR3, the DNA is TGTGCCAGCAGAAGCCTTCTTGATACGCAGTATTTT. It is translated as CASRSLLDTQYF.